What follows describes a single T cell receptor (beta chain). Antigen: not known. This sample was taken from a study of PD-L1 blockade in urothelial cancer. For the study at large: Patients had undergone 0 to 3 prior chemotherapy regimens. Timepoints chosen for blood analysis were 3 weeks (second dose) and 6 weeks after treatment start. Study-wide results and limits: Blood clones associated with the tumor expanded more at 3 weeks in durable-benefit patients.

TCR analog templates of synthetic origin were spiked into each PCR. This table comes from immunoSEQ multiplex PCR, and its TCRdb copy is limited to in-frame clones, with some not included. The repertoire holds some 41,000 clones, approximately 89% seen once, with about 4% in the top ten. This CDR3 spans 16 amino acids. Germline CDR1 is MGHDK and CDR2 is SYGVNS. V gave up 3 bases and J gave up 2 bases; unmatched junction bases: 4. This chain uses TRBV25-1 with TRBJ2-3; the match to TRBD2 covers 11 bases. This clonotype originated in an elderly man with urothelial cancer. This sample comprised PBMCs, obtained around atezolizumab (anti-PD-L1) treatment. The CDR3 region has the DNA TGTGCCAGCAGTGATCTACTAGCGGGGGCCACAGATACGCAGTATTTT. Translated: CASSDLLAGATDTQYF.